Following are 31 T cell receptor beta chains from one sample sequenced in a study of beta chain features in type 1 diabetes. Expressed TCRB transcripts were sequenced after all isolated RNA was converted to cDNA. Some clones are missing from TCRdb's copy, which holds only in-frame ones; the method was immunoSEQ multiplex PCR. The data show hundreds of thousands of clones, roughly a sixth seen once. The sample comprised naive CD4+ T cells from blood. These receptors were obtained from a man between 18 and 29 years old in good health.

This rearrangement joins TRBV19 to TRBJ2-7; 7 positions agree with TRBD1. Unmatched junction bases numbered 13, after V lost 4 bases and J lost 4 bases. The CDR3 contains 16 residues. Germline assignment: CDR1 LNHDA and CDR2 SQIVND (reference sequence). Here the CDR3 DNA reads TGTGCCAGTAGTACCATCACCACAGGGGTGGGTTACGAGCAGTACTTC. This codes for CASSTITTGVGYEQYF.

The chain links TRBV5-1 to TRBJ1-1; a possible D gene is TRBD1 (5 bases). Germline V gives CDR1 SGHRS, CDR2 YFSETQ. V lost 4 bases to trimming and J lost 0 bases, with 16 bases between them. The CDR3 totals 16 residues. CDR3 coding DNA: TGCGCCAGCAGCCCCCATGGGGCACCGATGAACACTGAAGCTTTCTTT. Its translation is CASSPHGAPMNTEAFF. The complete variable domain, with remaining parts taken from reference TRBV5-1 and TRBJ1-1, reads KAGVTQTPRYLIKTRGQQVTLSCSPISGHRSVSWYQQTPGQGLQFLFEYFSETQRNKGNFPGRFSGRQFSNSRSEMNVSTLELGDSALYLCASSPHGAPMNTEAFFGQGTRLTVV.

CDR3 coding DNA: TGTGCCAGCAGCTTGGGACTAGCGGGGTCCGCTAGGGGCACAGATACGCAGTATTTT. Translation: CASSLGLAGSARGTDTQYF. V is TRBV5-4 and J is TRBJ2-3, with TRBD2 matching 11 bases. Germline lookup yields CDR1 SGHNT and CDR2 YYREEE (reference sequence). The CDR3 consists of 19 residues. Trimming cost V 0 bases and J 1 base; bases outside gene matches: 10.

This chain connects TRBV23-1 to TRBJ1-1, with TRBD1 identical over 8 bases. TRBV23-1 qualifies as an ORF whose function is uncertain. The trim removed 7 bases at V and 3 bases at J, leaving 10 bases unmatched. The CDR3 is made up of 15 amino acids. The CDR3 reads CASISRTGRDTEAFF. DNA for the CDR3: TGCGCCAGCATCTCTCGGACAGGGAGGGACACTGAAGCTTTCTTT.

This clone showed up just a few times. The same CDR3 also results from other DNA sequences found in this sample. This chain joins TRBV7-2 and TRBJ2-1; TRBD2 agrees at 14 bases. Germline V gives CDR1 SGHTA, CDR2 FQGNSA. Trimming cost V 5 bases and J 7 bases; bases outside gene matches: 7. This CDR3 comprises 16 residues. CDR3 protein: CASSPLGLAGGNEQFF. In nucleotides, the CDR3 is TGTGCCAGCAGCCCTCTCGGACTAGCGGGAGGTAATGAGCAGTTCTTC.

This chain joins TRBV5-6 and TRBJ1-6, with TRBD1 matching over 10 bases. There are 14 residues in the CDR3. The J segment lost 9 bases and the V segment lost 3 bases, leaving 3 bases of the junction unmatched. Germline lookup yields CDR1 SGHDT and CDR2 YYEEEE. The DNA for the CDR3 is TGTGCCAGCAGCTCGGACAGGGGGAGTTCACCCCTCCACTTT. Protein product: CASSSDRGSSPLHF.

This clone was detected only a few times. V and J are TRBV7-9 and TRBJ2-7; 10 nucleotides align to TRBD2. Germline lookup yields CDR1 SEHNR and CDR2 FQNEAQ (reference sequence). The trim removed 6 bases at V and 3 bases at J, leaving 14 bases unmatched. The CDR3 is 17 residues long. CDR3 coding DNA: TGTGCCAGCAGATCCCCGGCCCTAGCGGGGGACTTCTACGAGCAGTACTTC. Translated: CASRSPALAGDFYEQYF.

V is TRBV7-3 and J is TRBJ2-1; 7 bases agree with TRBD1. Trimming at V came to 0 bases and at J to 7 bases, leaving 3 bases not matched to a gene. CDR1 is SGHTA and CDR2 is FQGTGA in the germline V gene. This CDR3 contains 14 residues. The CDR3 protein is CASSLTRGRNEQFF. The CDR3 coding sequence is TGTGCCAGCAGCTTAACTAGGGGGCGAAATGAGCAGTTCTTC.

Comment on this clone: The sample contains more than one DNA sequence encoding this CDR3. The J gene is TRBJ2-1, the V gene TRBV5-1; D is undetermined. Germline loops: CDR1 SGHRS, CDR2 YFSETQ. The V and J ends lost 0 bases and 4 bases respectively, with 2 bases between them. This CDR3 is built from 12 residues. Here the CDR3 DNA reads TGCGCCAGCAGCTTGGTATACAATGAGCAGTTCTTC. Protein product: CASSLVYNEQFF.

As regards this clone: Possible read error: a much larger clone is one base away. V gene TRBV4-3 combines with J gene TRBJ2-3; D not resolved. Per germline, CDR1 LGHNA and CDR2 YSLEER. The CDR3 runs to 10 residues. With 6 bases removed from V and 3 bases from J, the gap between germline ends came to 1 base. The CDR3 DNA reads as TGCGCCAGCAGGACAGATACGCAGTATTTT. It encodes CASRTDTQYF.

The V gene is TRBV5-1, the J gene TRBJ2-4, with TRBD1 matching 7 bases. The CDR3 has 14 residues. V shed 7 bases, J shed 5 bases, and the junction held 9 bases outside the gene matches. Per germline, CDR1 SGHRS and CDR2 YFSETQ. Here the CDR3 reads CASANDRAENIQYF. For the CDR3, the DNA is TGCGCCAGCGCTAATGACAGGGCGGAAAACATTCAGTACTTC. Full variable domain (rest looked up from reference TRBV5-1 and TRBJ2-4): KAGVTQTPRYLIKTRGQQVTLSCSPISGHRSVSWYQQTPGQGLQFLFEYFSETQRNKGNFPGRFSGRQFSNSRSEMNVSTLELGDSALYLCASANDRAENIQYFGAGTRLSVL.

This clone has only a few counts. The V and J genes are TRBV7-9 and TRBJ1-3, with D perhaps TRBD1 (6 bases). Germline CDR1 reads SEHNR; CDR2 reads FQNEAQ (reference sequence). The CDR3 loop spans 15 amino acids. Trimming removed 1 base at V and 2 bases at J, with 9 bases between. In DNA, the CDR3 is TGTGCCAGCAGCTTAGTCAGGGGAGCTGGAAACACCATATATTTT. Translation gives CASSLVRGAGNTIYF.

V is TRBV27 and J is TRBJ1-2; TRBD1 matches at 8 bases. The V gene end was trimmed by 0 bases and the J gene end by 4 bases; junction bases not matched to a gene: 4. Germline lookup yields CDR1 MNHEY and CDR2 SMNVEV (reference sequence). This CDR3 is built from 15 residues. The DNA for the CDR3 is TGTGCCAGCAGTTTATCGCGGACAGGGCCCTATGGCTACACCTTC. Translated: CASSLSRTGPYGYTF.

This clone was picked up a small number of times. J is TRBJ2-7 and V is TRBV6-1; weak D call: TRBD2 (6 bases). V lost 5 bases to trimming and J lost 5 bases, with 19 bases between them. CDR3 size: 15 residues. The germline V gene encodes CDR1 MNHNS and CDR2 SASEGT. The CDR3 sequence is CASSTGEAGWDEQYF. The CDR3 DNA reads as TGTGCCAGCAGTACCGGGGAGGCAGGGTGGGACGAGCAGTACTTC.

This clone appeared many times. The chain uses TRBV5-4 and TRBJ1-2; D unclear. Trimming removed 3 bases from V and 7 bases from J, with 10 bases in between. Germline assignment: CDR1 SGHNT and CDR2 YYREEE (reference sequence). The CDR3 runs to 12 residues. CDR3 sequence reads: CASSSTGGGYTF. The CDR3 DNA sequence: TGTGCCAGCAGCTCCACTGGTGGTGGCTACACCTTC.

The rearrangement joins TRBV7-3 to TRBJ2-7; unclear D gene. Trimming removed 2 bases from V and 6 bases from J, with 11 bases in between. Germline lookup yields CDR1 SGHTA and CDR2 FQGTGA. CDR3 size: 13 residues. This CDR3 reads CASSLEGNREQYF. In DNA, the CDR3 is TGTGCCAGCAGCTTAGAAGGGAATCGCGAGCAGTACTTC.

This clone was detected a few times. The rearrangement links TRBV9 to TRBJ2-2, with D unresolved. This CDR3 contains 16 residues. Germline loops: CDR1 SGDLS, CDR2 YYNGEE. Trimming shortened V by 0 bases and J by 2 bases, and 11 bases separated the two germline ends. The CDR3: CASSVEIGSNTGELFF. The CDR3 DNA is TGTGCCAGCAGCGTAGAGATAGGCTCTAACACCGGGGAGCTGTTTTTT.

The CDR3 nucleotides read TGTGCCAGCAGCCGGGAGGGAGATACGCAGTATTTT. Protein product: CASSREGDTQYF. The chain employs TRBV4-2 and TRBJ2-3, with TRBD2 matching over 7 bases. Trimming took 4 bases from V and 5 from J; bases not matched to a gene: 0. The CDR3 is 12 amino acids. CDR1 is LGHNA and CDR2 is YNFKEQ in the germline V gene.

The chain combines TRBV15 with TRBJ2-6, with D possibly matching TRBD1 (6 bases). This CDR3 region has 19 residues. V was shortened by 0 bases and J by 0 bases, with 15 bases between the two germline ends. The germline gives CDR1 LNHNV, CDR2 YYDKDF (reference sequence). In DNA, the CDR3 is TGTGCCACCAGCAGAGATCTTGTGGACAGCCTCTCTGGGGCCAACGTCCTGACTTTC. The encoded protein is CATSRDLVDSLSGANVLTF.

This sequence joins TRBV6-1 and TRBJ1-1; no clear D gene. CDR1 and CDR2 (germline): MNHNS, SASEGT. The length of the CDR3 is 12 residues. The germline V and J ends were trimmed by 4 bases and 8 bases, with 11 bases remaining between them. CDR3 protein: CASSVGEGEAFF. CDR3 coding DNA: TGTGCCAGCAGTGTTGGTGAAGGGGAAGCTTTCTTT.

CDR3 sequence (DNA): TGTGCCAGCAGCGCCCTTGGAGGGATTAGCACAGATACGCAGTATTTT. It codes for CASSALGGISTDTQYF. The rearrangement uses TRBV9 and TRBJ2-3, with TRBD2 as a possible D gene (6 bases). V shed 3 bases and J shed 0 bases, with 14 bases lying between them. Germline CDR1 SGDLS, CDR2 YYNGEE. This CDR3 contains 16 residues.

The chain joins TRBV5-1 to TRBJ2-7; a weak D match, TRBD2 (5 bases). V dropped 2 bases and J dropped 6 bases, with 9 bases sitting between them. Germline CDR1 SGHRS, CDR2 YFSETQ. There are 12 residues in the CDR3. CDR3: CASSLRGVEQYF. CDR3 coding DNA: TGCGCCAGCAGCTTACGGGGTGTCGAGCAGTACTTC. The full variable domain, with the rest looked up from reference TRBV5-1 and TRBJ2-7, is KAGVTQTPRYLIKTRGQQVTLSCSPISGHRSVSWYQQTPGQGLQFLFEYFSETQRNKGNFPGRFSGRQFSNSRSEMNVSTLELGDSALYLCASSLRGVEQYFGPGTRLTVT.

V is TRBV28 and J is TRBJ1-1; a weak D match, TRBD1 (6 bases). Germline V gene lookup returns CDR1 MDHEN and CDR2 SYDVKM. Trimming removed 2 bases at V and 5 bases at J, with 18 bases between. The CDR3 loop spans 16 amino acids. CDR3 protein: CASSLPPGAGPTEAFF. The CDR3 DNA reads as TGTGCCAGCAGTTTACCCCCGGGGGCAGGCCCTACTGAAGCTTTCTTT.

CDR3 amino acids: CASTDQGAGELFF. The CDR3 DNA sequence: TGTGCCAGCACCGATCAGGGGGCCGGGGAGCTGTTTTTT. The chain recombines TRBV6-5 with TRBJ2-2; 7 nucleotides align to TRBD1. The J segment lost 6 bases and the V segment lost 7 bases, leaving 5 bases of the junction unmatched. The length of the CDR3 is 13 residues. Germline values: CDR1 MNHEY, CDR2 SVGAGI.

This clone occurred many times. This chain links TRBV10-3 with TRBJ2-4; D not resolved. The V end was cut by 0 bases, the J end by 8 bases, with 11 bases between. CDR1 and CDR2 (germline): ENHRY, SYGVKD. CDR3 size: 14 residues. CDR3 in DNA: TGTGCCATCAGTGAGTCGGGCAGGCAGGACATTCAGTACTTC. It specifies CAISESGRQDIQYF.

The chain combines TRBV11-3 with TRBJ2-1; tentative D call: TRBD2 (6 bases). Trimming left V 4 bases short and J 1 base short, with 8 bases between. There are 14 residues in the CDR3. CDR1 and CDR2 from the germline V gene are SGHNT and YENEEA. CDR3 sequence (DNA): TGTGCCAGCAGCTCGGCGGGATCCTACAATGAGCAGTTCTTC. It translates to CASSSAGSYNEQFF.

This clone was counted a few times. The chain employs TRBV19 and TRBJ1-1; 8 bases are shared with TRBD1. Germline loops: CDR1 LNHDA, CDR2 SQIVND (reference sequence). This CDR3 is built from 12 residues. The V gene end was trimmed by 7 bases and the J gene end by 8 bases; junction bases not matched to a gene: 6. The CDR3 DNA reads as TGTGCCAGTAAAGAGACAGGGGCCGAAGCTTTCTTT. Translating it yields CASKETGAEAFF.

CDR3 sequence: CASSSARGRGDTQYF. The CDR3 nucleotides are TGTGCCAGCAGCTCAGCGAGAGGGAGAGGAGATACGCAGTATTTT. V usage is TRBV9 and J usage is TRBJ2-3; maybe TRBD2 (5 bases). Trimming took off 4 bases at V and 5 bases at J, with 17 bases between the two ends. The CDR3 runs to 15 residues. Germline V gene lookup returns CDR1 SGDLS and CDR2 YYNGEE.

The chain carries TRBV25-1 and TRBJ2-1, with D possibly called TRBD1 or TRBD2 (5 bases each). V lost 5 bases and J lost 10, with 21 bases in between. The CDR3 length is 15 residues. The V gene's germline CDR1 is MGHDK and CDR2 SYGVNS. The chain's CDR3 is CASSSGTGNIVEQFF. The CDR3 region has the DNA TGTGCCAGCAGTTCCGGGACGGGCAATATCGTCGAGCAGTTCTTC.

The V gene is TRBV15, the J gene TRBJ2-7, with D unresolved. The CDR3 has 14 amino acids. Germline CDR1 reads LNHNV; CDR2 reads YYDKDF (reference sequence). The ends were cut back, 0 bases at V and 0 bases at J, with 6 bases in the middle. The CDR3 DNA is TGTGCCACCAGCAGAGACAGAGCCTCCTACGAGCAGTACTTC. Its translation: CATSRDRASYEQYF.

The chain is built from TRBV7-3 and TRBJ1-1; no clear D. Trimming left V 4 bases short and J 8 bases short, with 11 bases between. The CDR3 covers 12 residues. CDR1 is SGHTA and CDR2 is FQGTGA in the germline V gene. The CDR3 DNA reads as TGTGCCAGCAGCTCCCCGGGCAGGGAAGCTTTCTTT. Encoded protein: CASSSPGREAFF.